The rows below give T cell receptor beta chains drawn from one sample of a study of shared clonotypes between healthy human individuals. TCRdb's copy holds only in-frame clones and misses some; the assay was immunoSEQ multiplex PCR. The sample holds millions of clones, over 85% seen once. The sample consisted of naive CD8+ T cells sorted from blood. These receptors all stem from a young man in good health. CDR3s include the opening cysteine and the closing phenylalanine or tryptophan. A D gene is named only where the DNA matches it firmly. Clone size is stated in some rows and not others, as once, few, many or a class when expanded.

j_call: TRBJ1-1; v_call: TRBV5-1; d_call: .; clone_size: .; cdr3_aa: CASSLNWGNTEAFF; cdr3_nt: TGCGCCAGCAGCTTGAATTGGGGGAACACTGAAGCTTTCTTT
j_call: TRBJ2-3; v_call: TRBV29-1; d_call: .; clone_size: few; cdr3_aa: CSVGDAGFTDTQYF; cdr3_nt: TGCAGCGTTGGAGACGCAGGGTTCACAGATACGCAGTATTTT
j_call: TRBJ2-7; v_call: TRBV19; d_call: .; clone_size: .; cdr3_aa: CASSMAGPYEQYF; cdr3_nt: TGTGCCAGTAGTATGGCAGGGCCCTACGAGCAGTACTTC
j_call: TRBJ2-7; v_call: TRBV9; d_call: TRBD2; clone_size: .; cdr3_aa: CASSTGTSDEQYF; cdr3_nt: TGTGCCAGCAGCACCGGGACTAGCGACGAGCAGTACTTC
j_call: TRBJ2-1; v_call: TRBV5-4; d_call: .; clone_size: .; cdr3_aa: CASSLGGSYNEQFF; cdr3_nt: TGTGCCAGCAGCTTGGGGGGGTCCTACAATGAGCAGTTCTTC
j_call: TRBJ1-1; v_call: TRBV5-1; d_call: .; clone_size: .; cdr3_aa: CASSLARETNTEAFF; cdr3_nt: TGCGCCAGCAGCTTGGCCCGGGAGACTAACACTGAAGCTTTCTTT
j_call: TRBJ2-1; v_call: TRBV2; d_call: TRBD2; clone_size: .; cdr3_aa: CASAGETYNEQFF; cdr3_nt: TGTGCCAGCGCGGGGGAGACCTACAATGAGCAGTTCTTC
j_call: TRBJ1-2; v_call: TRBV10-2; d_call: .; clone_size: .; cdr3_aa: CASSEEEGSGPSGDYGYTF; cdr3_nt: TGCGCCAGCAGTGAGGAGGAGGGGTCGGGTCCCTCCGGGGACTATGGCTACACCTTC
j_call: TRBJ2-7; v_call: TRBV7-2; d_call: .; clone_size: .; cdr3_aa: CASSLVRPGAEQYF; cdr3_nt: TGTGCCAGCAGCTTAGTTCGACCGGGGGCCGAGCAGTACTTC
j_call: TRBJ1-5; v_call: TRBV6-1; d_call: .; clone_size: .; cdr3_aa: CASSEWDSTRLPQHF; cdr3_nt: TGTGCCAGCAGTGAATGGGACTCTACCCGGCTGCCCCAGCATTTT
j_call: TRBJ1-2; v_call: TRBV10-2; d_call: TRBD1; clone_size: .; cdr3_aa: CASSDSGQGANYGYTF; cdr3_nt: TGCGCCAGCAGTGACTCGGGACAGGGGGCTAACTATGGCTACACCTTC
j_call: TRBJ1-6; v_call: TRBV28; d_call: .; clone_size: .; cdr3_aa: CASSTPTGIGGSPLHF; cdr3_nt: TGTGCCAGCAGTACACCGACAGGAATCGGTGGTTCACCCCTCCACTTT
j_call: TRBJ2-1; v_call: TRBV7-3; d_call: .; clone_size: .; cdr3_aa: CASGDLNEQFF; cdr3_nt: TGTGCCAGCGGGGATTTAAATGAGCAGTTCTTC
j_call: TRBJ2-7; v_call: TRBV10-2; d_call: .; clone_size: .; cdr3_aa: CASSRGYEQYF; cdr3_nt: TGCGCCAGCAGTCGGGGCTACGAGCAGTACTTC
j_call: TRBJ2-7; v_call: TRBV4-2; d_call: TRBD1; clone_size: .; cdr3_aa: CASSREDRGWVQYF; cdr3_nt: TGTGCCAGCAGCCGGGAGGACAGGGGATGGGTGCAGTACTTC
j_call: TRBJ1-1; v_call: TRBV5-4; d_call: .; clone_size: .; cdr3_aa: CASSLLGATEAFF; cdr3_nt: TGTGCCAGCAGCTTGTTGGGGGCCACTGAAGCTTTCTTT
j_call: TRBJ2-7; v_call: TRBV27; d_call: .; clone_size: .; cdr3_aa: CASSLAGQYEQYF; cdr3_nt: TGTGCCAGCAGTTTAGCCGGACAGTACGAGCAGTACTTC
j_call: TRBJ1-2; v_call: TRBV19; d_call: TRBD1; clone_size: few; cdr3_aa: CASSITGEDYGYTF; cdr3_nt: TGTGCCAGTAGTATAACAGGGGAGGACTATGGCTACACCTTC
j_call: TRBJ1-1; v_call: TRBV5-1; d_call: TRBD1; clone_size: .; cdr3_aa: CASSPGQGFMNTEAFF; cdr3_nt: TGCGCCAGCAGCCCCGGACAGGGCTTCATGAACACTGAAGCTTTCTTT
j_call: TRBJ1-1; v_call: TRBV29-1; d_call: TRBD1; clone_size: few; cdr3_aa: CSLSHGQGNTEAFF; cdr3_nt: TGCAGCCTTTCCCACGGACAGGGGAACACTGAAGCTTTCTTT
j_call: TRBJ1-3; v_call: TRBV7-9; d_call: TRBD1; clone_size: .; cdr3_aa: CASSLGQSGNTIYF; cdr3_nt: TGTGCCAGCAGTTTGGGACAGTCTGGAAACACCATATATTTT
j_call: TRBJ2-7; v_call: TRBV4-1; d_call: .; clone_size: .; cdr3_aa: CASSLTVSYEQYF; cdr3_nt: TGCGCCAGCAGCTTAACCGTATCCTACGAGCAGTACTTC
j_call: TRBJ2-2; v_call: TRBV5-1; d_call: TRBD2; clone_size: .; cdr3_aa: CASSLAPSGTDGELFF; cdr3_nt: TGCGCCAGCAGCTTGGCCCCTAGCGGGACGGACGGGGAGCTGTTTTTT
j_call: TRBJ2-7; v_call: TRBV6-4; d_call: .; clone_size: .; cdr3_aa: CASSPLEIFGWNQQYF; cdr3_nt: TGTGCCAGCAGTCCACTCGAGATCTTCGGGTGGAACCAGCAGTACTTC